This T cell receptor (beta chain) was sequenced for a study of blood T cell repertoires in COVID-19. On the study more broadly: Samples of COVID-19 (acute and convalescent) were obtained from the United States, Italy and Spain. PBMCs, B-cell-depleted T cells, or T cells were the source of the cDNA or gDNA that made up the material.

The authors' processing: The assay estimated nucleated cells by amplifying reference gene primers. This table comes from immunoSEQ multiplex PCR, and its TCRdb copy is limited to in-frame clones, with some not included. That table furnishes V, J and clone size, whereas the DNA furnished D and trimming. The sample yields 140,000 to 150,000 clones, around 90% seen once. CDR1 is SSHAT, CDR2 FNYEAQ, per germline (reference sequence). CDR3 length: 15 residues. This clone has a handful of counts. At one end, the junction sequence differs from germline, possibly due to a read error. The chain recombines TRBV7-7 with TRBJ2-5; 14 positions match TRBD2. This clonotype originated in a woman in her forties or fifties with acute or convalescent COVID-19. The sample consisted of peripheral blood. CDR3 DNA sequence: TGTGCTAGCAGCTCCGGACTAGCGGGAGGAGAGACCCAGTACTTC. It is translated as CASSSGLAGGETQYF. Complete variable domain (other parts from reference TRBV7-7 and TRBJ2-5): GAGVSQSPRYKVTKRGQDVTLRCDPISSHATLYWYQQALGQGPEFLTYFNYEAQPDKSGLPSDRFSAERPEGSISTLTIQRTEQRDSAMYRCASSSGLAGGETQYFGPGTRLLVL.